The clone carrying this TCR beta chain has only one observation. The V gene's germline CDR1 is MNHEY and CDR2 SVGEGT. J was trimmed by 4 bases and V by 0 bases; bases with no gene match: 21. The length of the CDR3 is 21 residues. These data belong to a study of blood T cell repertoires in COVID-19. The protocol was immunoSEQ multiplex PCR, while the TCRdb copy is restricted to in-frame clones and leaves out a portion. The sample lists around 210,000 clones, nearly 90% occurring once. Material for sequencing was peripheral blood. This TCR derives from a middle-aged man with COVID-19, enrolled during active disease. The gene calls are TRBV6-2 or TRBV6-3 and TRBJ2-7; TRBD1 aligns across 10 bases. The CDR3 spells CASSYSKGRIQTGGVRYEQYF. The CDR3 DNA reads as TGTGCCAGCAGTTACTCAAAGGGTAGGATCCAGACAGGGGGCGTTCGATACGAGCAGTACTTC.